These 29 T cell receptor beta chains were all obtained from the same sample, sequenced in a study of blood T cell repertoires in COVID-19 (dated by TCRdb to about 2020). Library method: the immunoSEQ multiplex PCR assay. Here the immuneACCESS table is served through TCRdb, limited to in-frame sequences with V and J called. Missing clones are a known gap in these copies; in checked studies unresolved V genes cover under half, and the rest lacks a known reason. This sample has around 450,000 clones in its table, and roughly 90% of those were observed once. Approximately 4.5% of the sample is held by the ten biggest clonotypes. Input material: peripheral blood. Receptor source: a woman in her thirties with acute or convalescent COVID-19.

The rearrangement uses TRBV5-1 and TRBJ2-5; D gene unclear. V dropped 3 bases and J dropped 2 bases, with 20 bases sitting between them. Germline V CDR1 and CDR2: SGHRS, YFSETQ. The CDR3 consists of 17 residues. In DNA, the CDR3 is TGCGCCAGCAGCTCGCTCGGTGCTAGTTTCGGTCAAGAGACCCAGTACTTC. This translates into CASSSLGASFGQETQYF.

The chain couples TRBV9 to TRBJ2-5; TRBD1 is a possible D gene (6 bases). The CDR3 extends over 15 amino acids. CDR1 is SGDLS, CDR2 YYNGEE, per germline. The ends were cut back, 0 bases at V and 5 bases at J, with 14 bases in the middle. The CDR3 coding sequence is TGTGCCAGCAGCGTAGTGGGGTCAGGGGAGGAGACCCAGTACTTC. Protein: CASSVVGSGEETQYF.

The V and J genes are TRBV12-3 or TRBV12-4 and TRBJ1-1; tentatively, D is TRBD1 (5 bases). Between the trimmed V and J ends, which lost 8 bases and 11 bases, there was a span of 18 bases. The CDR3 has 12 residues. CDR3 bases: TGTGCCAGCGGGGCAATGGGTGTCATGGCTTTCTTT. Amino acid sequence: CASGAMGVMAFF.

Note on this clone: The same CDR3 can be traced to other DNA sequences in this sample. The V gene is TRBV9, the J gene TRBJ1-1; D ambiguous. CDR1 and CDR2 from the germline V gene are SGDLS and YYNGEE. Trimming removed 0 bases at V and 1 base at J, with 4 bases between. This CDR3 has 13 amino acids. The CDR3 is CASSVGANTEAFF. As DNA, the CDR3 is TGTGCCAGCAGCGTAGGAGCGAACACTGAAGCTTTCTTT.

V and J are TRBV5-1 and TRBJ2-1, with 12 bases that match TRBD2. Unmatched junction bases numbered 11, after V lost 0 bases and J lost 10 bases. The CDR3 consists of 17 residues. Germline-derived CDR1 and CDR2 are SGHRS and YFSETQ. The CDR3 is CASSLGGLAGGQGEQFF. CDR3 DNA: TGCGCCAGCAGCTTGGGCGGCCTAGCGGGGGGGCAGGGAGAGCAGTTCTTC.

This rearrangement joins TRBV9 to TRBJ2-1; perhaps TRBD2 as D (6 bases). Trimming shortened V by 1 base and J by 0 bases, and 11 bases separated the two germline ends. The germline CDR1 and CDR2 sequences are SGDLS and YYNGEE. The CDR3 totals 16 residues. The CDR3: CASSVPPGSSYNEQFF. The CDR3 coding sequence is TGTGCCAGCAGCGTACCTCCCGGGAGCTCCTACAATGAGCAGTTCTTC.

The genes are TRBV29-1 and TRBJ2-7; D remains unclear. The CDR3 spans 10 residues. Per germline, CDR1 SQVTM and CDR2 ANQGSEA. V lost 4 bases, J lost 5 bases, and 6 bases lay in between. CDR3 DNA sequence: TGCAGCGTTGCCGAGCACGAGCAGTACTTC. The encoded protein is CSVAEHEQYF.

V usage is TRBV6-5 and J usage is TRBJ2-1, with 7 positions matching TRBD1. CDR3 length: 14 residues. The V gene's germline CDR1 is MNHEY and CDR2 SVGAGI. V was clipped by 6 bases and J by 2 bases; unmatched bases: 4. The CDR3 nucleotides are TGTGCCAGCAGAGGCGGACAGGCCTACAATGAGCAGTTCTTC. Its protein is CASRGGQAYNEQFF.

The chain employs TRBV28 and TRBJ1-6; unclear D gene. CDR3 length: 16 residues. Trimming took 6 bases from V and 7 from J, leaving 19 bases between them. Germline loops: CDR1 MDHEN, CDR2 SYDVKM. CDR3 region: CASREPGSKLNSPLHF. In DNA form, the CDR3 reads TGTGCCAGCAGGGAGCCGGGTAGTAAATTAAATTCACCCCTCCACTTT.

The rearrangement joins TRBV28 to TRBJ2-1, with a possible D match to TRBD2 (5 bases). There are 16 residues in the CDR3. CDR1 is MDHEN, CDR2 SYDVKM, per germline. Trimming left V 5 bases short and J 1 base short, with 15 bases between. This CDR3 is CASSPPRTVSYNEQFF. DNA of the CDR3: TGTGCCAGCAGTCCTCCGCGGACTGTTTCCTACAATGAGCAGTTCTTC.

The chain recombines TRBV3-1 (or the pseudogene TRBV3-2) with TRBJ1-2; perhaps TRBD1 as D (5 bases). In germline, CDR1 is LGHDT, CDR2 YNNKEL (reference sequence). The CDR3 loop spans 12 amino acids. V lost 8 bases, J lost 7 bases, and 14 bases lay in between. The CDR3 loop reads CASSPGVIGYTF. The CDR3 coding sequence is TGTGCCAGCTCCCCGGGGGTAATTGGCTACACCTTC.

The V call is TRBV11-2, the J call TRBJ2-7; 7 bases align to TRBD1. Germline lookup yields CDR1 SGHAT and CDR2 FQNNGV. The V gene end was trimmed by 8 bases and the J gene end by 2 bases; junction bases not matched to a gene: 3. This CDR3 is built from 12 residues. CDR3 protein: CASQTGTYEQYF. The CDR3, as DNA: TGTGCCAGCCAGACAGGGACCTACGAGCAGTACTTC.

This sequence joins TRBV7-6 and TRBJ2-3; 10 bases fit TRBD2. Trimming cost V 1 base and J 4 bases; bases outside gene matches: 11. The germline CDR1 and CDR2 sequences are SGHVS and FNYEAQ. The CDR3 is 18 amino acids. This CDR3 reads CASSLVLAGESVADTQYF. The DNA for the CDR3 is TGTGCCAGCAGCTTAGTCCTAGCGGGGGAGTCGGTGGCAGATACGCAGTATTTT. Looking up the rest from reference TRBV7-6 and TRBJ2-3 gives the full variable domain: GAGVSQSPRYKVTKRGQDVALRCDPISGHVSLYWYRQALGQGPEFLTYFNYEAQQDKSGLPNDRFSAERPEGSISTLTIQRTEQRDSAMYRCASSLVLAGESVADTQYFGPGTRLTVL.

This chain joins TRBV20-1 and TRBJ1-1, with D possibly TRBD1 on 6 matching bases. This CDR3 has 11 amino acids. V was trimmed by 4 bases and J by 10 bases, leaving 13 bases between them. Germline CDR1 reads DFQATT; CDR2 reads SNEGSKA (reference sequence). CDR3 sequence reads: CSATDRLGAFF. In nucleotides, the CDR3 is TGCAGTGCTACCGACAGGCTGGGAGCTTTCTTT.

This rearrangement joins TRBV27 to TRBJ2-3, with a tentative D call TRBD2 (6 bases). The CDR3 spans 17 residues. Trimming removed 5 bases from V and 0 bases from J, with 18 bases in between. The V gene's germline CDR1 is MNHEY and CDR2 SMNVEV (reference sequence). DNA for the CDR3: TGTGCCAGCAGTGAGGGCGGGGCGATTACTAGCACAGATACGCAGTATTTT. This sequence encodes CASSEGGAITSTDTQYF.

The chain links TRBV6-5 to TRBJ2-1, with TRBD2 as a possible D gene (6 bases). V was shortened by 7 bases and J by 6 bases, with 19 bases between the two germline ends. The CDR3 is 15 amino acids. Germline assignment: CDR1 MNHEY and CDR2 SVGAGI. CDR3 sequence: CASIMMWGVGNEQFF. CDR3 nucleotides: TGTGCCAGCATAATGATGTGGGGGGTAGGCAATGAGCAGTTCTTC.

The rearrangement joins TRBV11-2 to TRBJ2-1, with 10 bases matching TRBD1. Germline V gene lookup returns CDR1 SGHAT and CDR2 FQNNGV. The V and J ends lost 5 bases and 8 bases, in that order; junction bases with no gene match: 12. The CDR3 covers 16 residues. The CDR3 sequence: CASSPQRQGAFDEQFF. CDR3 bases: TGTGCCAGCAGCCCCCAAAGACAGGGGGCTTTCGATGAGCAGTTCTTC.

CDR3 in DNA: TGTGCCAGCAAACAGGGGAGGTTGGACACCGGGGAGCTGTTTTTT. It encodes CASKQGRLDTGELFF. This sequence joins TRBV6-5 and TRBJ2-2; D might be TRBD1 (7 bases). The length of the CDR3 is 15 residues. The germline V and J ends were trimmed by 7 bases and 3 bases, with 15 bases remaining between them. The V gene's germline CDR1 is MNHEY and CDR2 SVGAGI.

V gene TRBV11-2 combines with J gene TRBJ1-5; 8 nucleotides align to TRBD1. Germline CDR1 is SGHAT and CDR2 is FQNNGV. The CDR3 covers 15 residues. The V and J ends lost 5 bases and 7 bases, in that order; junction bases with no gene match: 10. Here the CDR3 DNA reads TGTGCCAGCAGCACTGGGACAGGAGGGTTCCAGCCCCAGCATTTT. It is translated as CASSTGTGGFQPQHF. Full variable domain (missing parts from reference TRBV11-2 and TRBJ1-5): EAGVAQSPRYKIIEKRQSVAFWCNPISGHATLYWYQQILGQGPKLLIQFQNNGVVDDSQLPKDRFSAERLKGVDSTLKIQPAKLEDSAVYLCASSTGTGGFQPQHFGDGTRLSIL.

The chain's CDR3 is CASSQLYRTEAFF. The CDR3 nucleotides read TGCGCCAGCAGCCAACTGTATCGCACTGAAGCTTTCTTT. The chain recombines TRBV4-1 with TRBJ1-1; D not resolved. V gave up 2 bases and J gave up 4 bases, with 8 bases separating them. Germline CDR1 reads MGHRA; CDR2 reads YSYEKL. This CDR3 contains 13 residues.

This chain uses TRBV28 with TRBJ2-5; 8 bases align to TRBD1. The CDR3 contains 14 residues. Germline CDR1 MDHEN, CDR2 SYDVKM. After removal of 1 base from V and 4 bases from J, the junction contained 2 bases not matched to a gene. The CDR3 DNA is TGTGCCAGCAGTTTATCAGGGGGCCCAGAGACCCAGTACTTC. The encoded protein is CASSLSGGPETQYF.

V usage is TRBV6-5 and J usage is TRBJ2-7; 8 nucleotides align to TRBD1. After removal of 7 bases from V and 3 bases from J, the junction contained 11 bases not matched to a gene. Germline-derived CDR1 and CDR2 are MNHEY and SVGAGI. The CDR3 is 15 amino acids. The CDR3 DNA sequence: TGTGCCAGCACCGACGCTAGGACAGGGAGCTACGAGCAGTACTTC. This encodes CASTDARTGSYEQYF.

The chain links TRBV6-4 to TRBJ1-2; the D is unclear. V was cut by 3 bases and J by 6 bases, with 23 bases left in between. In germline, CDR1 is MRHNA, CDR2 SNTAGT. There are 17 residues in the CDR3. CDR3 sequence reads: CASSEHPGPIARDGYTF. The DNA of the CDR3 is TGTGCCAGCAGTGAACATCCTGGTCCTATCGCGCGGGATGGCTACACCTTC.

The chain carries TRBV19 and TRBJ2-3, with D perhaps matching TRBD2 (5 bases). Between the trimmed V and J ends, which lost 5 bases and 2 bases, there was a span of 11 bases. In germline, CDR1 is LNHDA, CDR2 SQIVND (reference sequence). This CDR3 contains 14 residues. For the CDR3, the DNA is TGTGCCAGTAGTGAAGGACTTTTCACAGATACGCAGTATTTT. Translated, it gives CASSEGLFTDTQYF.

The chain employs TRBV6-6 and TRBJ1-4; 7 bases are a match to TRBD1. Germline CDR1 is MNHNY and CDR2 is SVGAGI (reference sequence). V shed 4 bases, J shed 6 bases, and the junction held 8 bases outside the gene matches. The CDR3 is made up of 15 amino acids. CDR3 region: CASSSPSGGYEKLFF. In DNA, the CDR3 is TGTGCCAGCAGTTCGCCTTCAGGGGGTTATGAAAAACTGTTTTTT.

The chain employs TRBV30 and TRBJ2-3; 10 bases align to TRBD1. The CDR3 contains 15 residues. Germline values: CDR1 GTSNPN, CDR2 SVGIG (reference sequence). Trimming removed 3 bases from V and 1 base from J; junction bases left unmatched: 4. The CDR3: CAWSTGTGGTDTQYF. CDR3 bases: TGTGCCTGGAGCACGGGGACAGGGGGCACAGATACGCAGTATTTT.

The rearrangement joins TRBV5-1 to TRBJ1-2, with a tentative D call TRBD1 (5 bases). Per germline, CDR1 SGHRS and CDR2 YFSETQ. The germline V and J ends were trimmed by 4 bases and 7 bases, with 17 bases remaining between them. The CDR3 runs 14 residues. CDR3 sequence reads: CASSRGDPGGGYTF. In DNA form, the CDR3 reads TGCGCCAGCAGCCGCGGGGATCCGGGGGGTGGCTACACCTTC.

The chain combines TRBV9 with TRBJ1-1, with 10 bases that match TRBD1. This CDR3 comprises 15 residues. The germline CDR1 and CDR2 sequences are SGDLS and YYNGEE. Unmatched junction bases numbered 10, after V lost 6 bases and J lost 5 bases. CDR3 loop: CASTPPRGQGTEAFF. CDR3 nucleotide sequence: TGTGCCAGCACCCCCCCCCGGGGACAGGGGACTGAAGCTTTCTTT.

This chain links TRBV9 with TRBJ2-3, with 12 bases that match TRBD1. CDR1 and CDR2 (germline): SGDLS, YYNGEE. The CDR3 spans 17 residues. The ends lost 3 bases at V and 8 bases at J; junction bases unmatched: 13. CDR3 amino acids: CASSATGGTGGSRTQYF. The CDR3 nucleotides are TGTGCCAGCAGCGCCACCGGGGGGACAGGGGGCTCCCGTACGCAGTATTTT.